This T cell receptor (beta chain) appears in the sequencing data of a study of breast tumors, draining lymph nodes, adjacent tissues (dated by TCRdb to the mid-2010s). In the study overall: In breast cancer patients, the study compared the TCR beta repertoires of tumor, adjacent nontumor tissue and axillary lymph nodes. In human breast cancer, the study set out to assess how tumor, surrounding tissue and draining lymph node repertoires relate to one another and whether T cells might be exchanged between them. Study-wide conclusions, independent of this receptor: In luminal-like breast cancer, tumor and nontumor tissue repertoires resembled each other significantly more than in basal-like breast cancer. A scenario in which most tumor T cells derive from the lymph node and then expand within tumor tissue was judged to be consistent with the data. Tumor T-cell repertoires showed less diversity than lymph node repertoires and more diversity than nontumor tissue repertoires, and tumor T-cell repertoires showed preferential V and J gene usage. The study presented the conclusion that tumor T cells originate in lymph nodes as consistent with a hypothesis, not as something directly demonstrated.

V loses 1 base of germline sequence and J loses 0 bases, and the interval between the two ends is 9 bases. Based on the germline V gene, the CDR1 and CDR2 sequences are SGHTA and FQGNSA. The CDR3 has 15 amino acids, counting the end cysteine and phenylalanine. CDR3 DNA is the only sequence kept; it has 45 bases, read in frame from the first base. Instrument used: Illumina HiSeq 2000. Multiplex PCR amplification was used to generate the TCR beta chain libraries. The amplified TCR beta chain products were analyzed by high-throughput sequencing. Through fastp at Q25 and MiXCR, TCRdb rebuilt clones from the public reads, retaining in-frame beta chains. Every distinct CDR3 protein forms one entry, paired with its most common genes and DNA. This sample holds approximately 40,000 distinct CDR3 sequences; about 36% were observed only once. About a tenth of the sample is held by the ten biggest clonotypes. This clonotype was detected many times. The antigen it binds to is not known. There are no base qualities to consult, and no much larger clone falls within one base.

The sequence came from a female donor with breast cancer. Some clones in this sample may be carry-over from other donors' samples. Material: breast tumor tissue. Rearrangement joined TRBV7-2 to TRBJ2-5; the D gene identity is not certain. The CDR3 corresponds to CASSLDRKYQETQYF. The sequenced DNA: TGTGCCAGCAGCTTAGACAGAAAATACCAAGAGACCCAGTACTTC.